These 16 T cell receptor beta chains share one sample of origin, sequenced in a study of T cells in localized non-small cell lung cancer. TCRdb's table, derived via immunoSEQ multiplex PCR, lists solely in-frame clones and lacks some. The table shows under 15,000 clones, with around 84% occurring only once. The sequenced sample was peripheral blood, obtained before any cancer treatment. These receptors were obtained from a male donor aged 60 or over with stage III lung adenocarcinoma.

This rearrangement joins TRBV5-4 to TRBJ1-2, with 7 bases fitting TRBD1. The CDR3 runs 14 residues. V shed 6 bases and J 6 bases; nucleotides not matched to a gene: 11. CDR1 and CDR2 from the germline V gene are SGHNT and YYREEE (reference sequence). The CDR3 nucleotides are TGTGCCAGCACCGCGGGCACAGGGGTTAATGGCTACACCTTC. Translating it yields CASTAGTGVNGYTF. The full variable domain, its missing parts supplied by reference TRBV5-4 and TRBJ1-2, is ETGVTQSPTHLIKTRGQQVTLRCSSQSGHNTVSWYQQALGQGPQFIFQYYREEENGRGNFPPRFSGLQFPNYSSELNVNALELDDSALYLCASTAGTGVNGYTFGSGTRLTVV.

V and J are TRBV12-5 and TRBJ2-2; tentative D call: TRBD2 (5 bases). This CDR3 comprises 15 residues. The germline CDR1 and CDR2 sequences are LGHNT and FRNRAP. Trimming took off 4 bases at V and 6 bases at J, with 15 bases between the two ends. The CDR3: CASGYLVEGAGELFF. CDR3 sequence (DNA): TGTGCTAGTGGTTACCTCGTCGAGGGTGCCGGGGAGCTGTTTTTT.

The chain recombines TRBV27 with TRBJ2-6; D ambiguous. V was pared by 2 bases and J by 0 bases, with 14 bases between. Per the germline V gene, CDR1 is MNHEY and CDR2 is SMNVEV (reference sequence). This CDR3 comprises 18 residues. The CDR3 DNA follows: TGTGCCAGCAGTTTAAAGGTCGGTGGGGTCTCTGGGGCCAACGTCCTGACTTTC. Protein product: CASSLKVGGVSGANVLTF.

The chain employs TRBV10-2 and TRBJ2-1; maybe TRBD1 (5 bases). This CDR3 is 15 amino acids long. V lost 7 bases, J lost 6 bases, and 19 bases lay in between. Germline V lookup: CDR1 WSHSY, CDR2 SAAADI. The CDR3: CASTQTESTINEQFF. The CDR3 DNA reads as TGCGCCAGCACCCAGACAGAATCCACTATCAATGAGCAGTTCTTC.

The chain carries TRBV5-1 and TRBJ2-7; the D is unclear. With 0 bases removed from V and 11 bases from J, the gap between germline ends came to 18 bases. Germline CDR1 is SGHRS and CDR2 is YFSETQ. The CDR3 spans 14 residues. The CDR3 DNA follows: TGCGCCAGCAGCTTGGCCTGGGGTCAGGAGCAAGAGTACTTC. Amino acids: CASSLAWGQEQEYF.

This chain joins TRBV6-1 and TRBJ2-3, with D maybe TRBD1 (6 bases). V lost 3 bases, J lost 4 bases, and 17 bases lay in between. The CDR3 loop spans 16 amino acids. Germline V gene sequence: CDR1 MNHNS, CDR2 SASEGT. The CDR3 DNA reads TGTGCCAGCAGTGATTCGACAGGACGAATGTCAGATACGCAGTATTTT. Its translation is CASSDSTGRMSDTQYF.

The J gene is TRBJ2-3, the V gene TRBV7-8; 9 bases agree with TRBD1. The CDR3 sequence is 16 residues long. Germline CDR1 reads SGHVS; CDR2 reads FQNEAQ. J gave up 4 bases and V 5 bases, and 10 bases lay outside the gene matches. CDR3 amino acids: CASSPRGGQGPDTQYF. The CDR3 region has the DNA TGTGCCAGCAGCCCGAGAGGGGGACAGGGCCCAGATACGCAGTATTTT.

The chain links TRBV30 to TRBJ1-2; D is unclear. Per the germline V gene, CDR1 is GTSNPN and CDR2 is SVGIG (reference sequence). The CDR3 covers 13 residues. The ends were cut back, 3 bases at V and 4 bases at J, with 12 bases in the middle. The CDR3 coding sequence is TGTGCCTGGAGGTCGAGACAACCCTATGGCTACACCTTC. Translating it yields CAWRSRQPYGYTF.

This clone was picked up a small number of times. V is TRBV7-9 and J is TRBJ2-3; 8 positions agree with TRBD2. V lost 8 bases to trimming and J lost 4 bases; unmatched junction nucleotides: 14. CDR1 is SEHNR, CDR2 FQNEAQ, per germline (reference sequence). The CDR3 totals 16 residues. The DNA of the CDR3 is TGTGCCAGCCGCCAAGCCGGGAGCGGGAGCGCAGATACGCAGTATTTT. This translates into CASRQAGSGSADTQYF.

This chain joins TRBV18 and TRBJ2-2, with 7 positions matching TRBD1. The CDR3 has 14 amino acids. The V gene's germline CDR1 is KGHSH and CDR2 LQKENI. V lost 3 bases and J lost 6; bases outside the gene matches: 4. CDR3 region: CASSPQQGSGELFF. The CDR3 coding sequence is TGTGCCAGCTCACCCCAACAGGGGTCCGGGGAGCTGTTTTTT.

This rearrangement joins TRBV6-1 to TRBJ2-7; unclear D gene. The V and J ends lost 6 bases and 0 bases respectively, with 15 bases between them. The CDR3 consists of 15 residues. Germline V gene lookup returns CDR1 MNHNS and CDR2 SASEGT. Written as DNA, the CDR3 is TGTGCCAGCAGGCCTGACTTCCGCAGCTCCTACGAGCAGTACTTC. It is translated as CASRPDFRSSYEQYF.

The CDR3 DNA reads as TGTGCCAGCAGCGTGGGACAGGGCGCATACTATGGCTACACCTTC. Translating gives CASSVGQGAYYGYTF. This chain uses TRBV9 with TRBJ1-2, with 9 bases lining up with TRBD1. Germline V gives CDR1 SGDLS, CDR2 YYNGEE. The V and J ends lost 2 bases and 3 bases, in that order; junction bases with no gene match: 5. The CDR3 spans 15 residues.

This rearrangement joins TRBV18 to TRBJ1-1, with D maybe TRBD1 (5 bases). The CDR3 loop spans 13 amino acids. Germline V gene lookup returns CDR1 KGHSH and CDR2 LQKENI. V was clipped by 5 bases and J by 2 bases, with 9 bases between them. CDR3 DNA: TGTGCCAGCTCATCGGGGGGTAACACTGAAGCTTTCTTT. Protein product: CASSSGGNTEAFF.

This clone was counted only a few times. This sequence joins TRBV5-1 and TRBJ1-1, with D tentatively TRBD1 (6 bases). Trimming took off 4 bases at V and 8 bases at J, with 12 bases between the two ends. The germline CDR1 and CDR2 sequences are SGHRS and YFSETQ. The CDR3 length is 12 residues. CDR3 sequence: CASSGGTQEAFF. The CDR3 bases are TGCGCCAGCAGCGGGGGGACACAAGAAGCTTTCTTT. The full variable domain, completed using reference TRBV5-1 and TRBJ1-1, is KAGVTQTPRYLIKTRGQQVTLSCSPISGHRSVSWYQQTPGQGLQFLFEYFSETQRNKGNFPGRFSGRQFSNSRSEMNVSTLELGDSALYLCASSGGTQEAFFGQGTRLTVV.

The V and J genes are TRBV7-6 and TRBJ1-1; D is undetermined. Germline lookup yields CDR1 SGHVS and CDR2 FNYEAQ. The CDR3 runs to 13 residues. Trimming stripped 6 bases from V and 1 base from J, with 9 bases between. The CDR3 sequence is CASSFGENTEAFF. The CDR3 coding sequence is TGTGCCAGCAGTTTCGGGGAGAACACTGAAGCTTTCTTT.

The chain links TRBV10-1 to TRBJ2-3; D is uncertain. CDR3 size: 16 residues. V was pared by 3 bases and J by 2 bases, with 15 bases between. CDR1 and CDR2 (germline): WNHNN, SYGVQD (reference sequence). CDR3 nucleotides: TGCGCCAGCAGTGATCTTCTCCGAGGTAACACAGATACGCAGTATTTT. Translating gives CASSDLLRGNTDTQYF.